The 25 T cell receptor beta chains below all came from one sample that was sequenced in a study of blood T cells in healthy people across ages. It was with a sample-barcoded 5' primer and a J-beta primer mix that a second PCR of roughly 7 to 12 cycles was run. One entry per CDR3 protein, called by TCRdb with MiXCR from the 5' RACE reads. The sample gives about 780,000 distinct CDR3 sequences, 25% to 30% of which show up once; about 3% is in the top ten. The sample was also reused in another study, on T cells of mothers and their children.

Sequencing was carried out using blood. These receptors were collected from a boy aged 5-17 years in good health.

A note on this clonotype: Here the CDR3 omits its conserved ending phenylalanine or tryptophan, so a read error is the likely source. The chain joins TRBV20-1 to TRBJ2-1, with TRBD2 matching over 9 bases. The CDR3 is made up of 14 amino acids. Germline-derived CDR1 and CDR2 are DFQATT and SNEGSKA (reference sequence). With V trimmed by 6 bases and J by 1 base, 4 bases remained unmatched. CDR3 sequence: CSARAGGSYNEQFL. CDR3 DNA: TGCAGTGCCCGGGCGGGGGGGTCCTACAATGAGCAGTTCCTC.

There are a few counts of this clonotype. The rearrangement links TRBV12-3 or TRBV12-4 to TRBJ1-2; unclear D gene. The CDR3 sequence is 11 residues long. Trimming pared 8 bases from V and 2 bases from J, leaving 6 bases between. The CDR3 loop reads CASRTNYGYTF. CDR3 nucleotide sequence: TGTGCCAGCCGGACCAACTATGGCTACACCTTC.

This chain connects TRBV30 to TRBJ2-1; TRBD2 agrees at 9 bases. Judging by the DNA end, TRBJ2-5 fits better; the J call may be wrong. The germline gives CDR1 GTSNPN, CDR2 SVGIG (reference sequence). The CDR3 loop spans 14 amino acids. CDR3 protein: CAWKPTSGQETQYF. The CDR3 coding sequence is TGTGCCTGGAAACCGACTAGCGGCCAAGAGACCCAGTACTTC.

The chain carries TRBV4-1 and TRBJ2-3; 7 bases are shared with TRBD2. This CDR3 has 16 residues. Germline V gene data show CDR1 as MGHRA and CDR2 as YSYEKL. Trimming cost V 0 bases and J 8 bases; bases outside gene matches: 11. CDR3 DNA sequence: TGCGCCAGCAGCCAAGAAAGCGGGGCTAGCGGATTTACGCAGTATTTT. Its translation: CASSQESGASGFTQYF.

This clonotype was seen once. The gene calls are TRBV10-3 and TRBJ1-6; no firm D call. CDR3 size: 15 residues. The germline V gene has CDR1 ENHRY and CDR2 SYGVKD. Trimming removed 3 bases from V and 7 bases from J, with 13 bases in between. CDR3 sequence (DNA): TGTGCCATCAGTGATGGTAAAACGCCAAATTCACCCCTCCACTTT. Amino acid sequence: CAISDGKTPNSPLHF.

Here the CDR3 DNA reads TGCAGCGTTGGCCGAGACAGGGTACCCTACGAGCAGTACTTC. Protein: CSVGRDRVPYEQYF. This chain joins TRBV29-1 and TRBJ2-5; 7 bases are shared with TRBD1. The assigned J gene may be wrong: the sequence end matches TRBJ2-7 better. Germline CDR1 SQVTM, CDR2 ANQGSEA. This CDR3 region has 14 residues.

This chain uses TRBV7-2 with TRBJ2-2, with D perhaps TRBD1 (5 bases). The CDR3 is 15 amino acids. Trimming pared 2 bases from V and 3 bases from J, leaving 10 bases between. Per germline, CDR1 SGHTA and CDR2 FQGNSA. The CDR3 loop is CASSLKGWHTGELFF. CDR3 nucleotides: TGTGCCAGCAGCTTAAAGGGGTGGCACACCGGGGAGCTGTTTTTT.

This clonotype was counted a single time. The V and J genes are TRBV7-9 and TRBJ2-7, with D perhaps TRBD2 (6 bases). The V end lost 5 bases, the J end lost 3 bases, and 14 bases lay between the germline ends. The CDR3 sequence is 14 residues long. Germline values: CDR1 SEHNR, CDR2 FQNEAQ (reference sequence). The CDR3 bases are TGTGCCAGCAGCCAGGGACTCTTTGACTACGAGCAGTACTTC. Its translation: CASSQGLFDYEQYF.

This clonotype showed up just a few times. The V gene is TRBV5-1, the J gene TRBJ2-3; no reliable D call. The germline gives CDR1 SGHRS, CDR2 YFSETQ. V was cut by 3 bases and J by 4 bases, with 9 bases left in between. This CDR3 region has 13 residues. The CDR3 loop is CASSYHRSDTQYF. The CDR3 nucleotides read TGCGCCAGCAGCTATCATCGGTCAGATACGCAGTATTTT.

The chain couples TRBV12-3 or TRBV12-4 to TRBJ2-1, with D unresolved. V lost 5 bases, J lost 10 bases, and 12 bases lay in between. The length of the CDR3 is 12 residues. CDR3 loop: CASSLTSDEQFF. The DNA for the CDR3 is TGTGCCAGCAGTCTTACCTCGGACGAGCAGTTCTTC.

The CDR3: CASSYQGDGYTF. CDR3 nucleotide sequence: TGTGCCAGCAGTTACCAGGGGGATGGCTACACCTTC. The chain combines TRBV6-5 with TRBJ1-2, with 7 positions matching TRBD1. V lost 2 bases, J lost 6 bases, and 0 bases stayed unmatched. This CDR3 region has 12 residues. From germline, CDR1 is MNHEY and CDR2 SVGAGI.

This chain connects TRBV10-1 to TRBJ1-6, with D possibly TRBD1 on 5 matching bases. Per the germline V gene, CDR1 is WNHNN and CDR2 is SYGVQD (reference sequence). V was pared by 0 bases and J by 10 bases, with 10 bases between. The CDR3 extends over 14 amino acids. The CDR3 region has the DNA TGCGCCAGCAGTGAGTCGAGGGGCGGCTCACCCCTCCACTTT. It is translated as CASSESRGGSPLHF.

The sample holds a few counts of this clonotype. The chain combines TRBV14 with TRBJ1-1; D call uncertain. The CDR3 covers 15 residues. Germline assignment: CDR1 SGHDN and CDR2 FVKESK. V was cut by 1 base and J by 0 bases, with 9 bases left in between. Here the CDR3 DNA reads TGTGCCAGCAGCCAAGTATCAAGCATGAACACTGAAGCTTTCTTT. Amino acid sequence: CASSQVSSMNTEAFF.

This clonotype has more than one count but fewer than ten. The chain employs TRBV9 and TRBJ2-4; TRBD1 is a possible D gene (5 bases). This CDR3 is built from 16 residues. Germline lookup yields CDR1 SGDLS and CDR2 YYNGEE. V was clipped by 4 bases and J by 5 bases, with 19 bases between them. This CDR3 is CASSPSVGRNQNIQYF. CDR3 DNA: TGTGCCAGCAGCCCCTCTGTGGGGCGAAACCAAAACATTCAGTACTTC.

This clonotype was seen more than once but under ten times. The chain carries TRBV9 and TRBJ1-3; D remains unclear. The germline gives CDR1 SGDLS, CDR2 YYNGEE. This CDR3 spans 16 amino acids. V dropped 4 bases and J dropped 0 bases, with 14 bases sitting between them. The CDR3 coding sequence is TGTGCCAGCAGCCCCGTACCGGGTTCCTCTGGAAACACCATATATTTT. Its protein product is CASSPVPGSSGNTIYF.

This chain connects TRBV9 to TRBJ1-6; D possibly corresponds to TRBD1 (6 bases). This CDR3 is 16 amino acids long. Trimming removed 3 bases from V and 7 bases from J, with 17 bases in between. Per the germline V gene, CDR1 is SGDLS and CDR2 is YYNGEE. CDR3 loop: CASSAFGGAPNSPLHF. The CDR3 DNA sequence: TGTGCCAGCAGCGCCTTCGGGGGGGCGCCCAATTCACCCCTCCACTTT.

The table lists this clonotype with a few counts. CDR3 amino acids: CASGPARGQETQYF. The DNA of the CDR3 is TGTGCTAGTGGCCCCGCGAGGGGCCAAGAGACCCAGTACTTC. The chain couples TRBV12-5 to TRBJ2-5; D may be TRBD1 or TRBD2 (5 bases each). In germline, CDR1 is LGHNT, CDR2 FRNRAP. CDR3 size: 14 residues. The ends were cut back, 6 bases at V and 1 base at J, with 12 bases in the middle. Combining the CDR3 with reference TRBV12-5 and TRBJ2-5 gives the whole variable domain DARVTQTPRHKVTEMGQEVTMRCQPILGHNTVFWYRQTMMQGLELLAYFRNRAPLDDSGMPKDRFSAEMPDATLATLKIQPSEPRDSAVYFCASGPARGQETQYFGPGTRLLVL.

The chain couples TRBV7-3 to TRBJ1-1, with no clear D. Germline CDR1 and CDR2: SGHTA and FQGTGA. The CDR3 spans 13 residues. V lost 4 bases and J lost 0, with 6 bases in between. CDR3 bases: TGTGCCAGCAGCTCCGCCTTGAACACTGAAGCTTTCTTT. Its translation: CASSSALNTEAFF.

This clonotype was seen more than once but under ten times. The CDR3 region is CSVALATNEKLFF. DNA of the CDR3: TGCAGCGTTGCGCTTGCAACTAATGAAAAACTGTTTTTT. The chain joins TRBV29-1 to TRBJ1-4; D not certain. The V and J ends lost 4 bases and 0 bases respectively, with 6 bases between them. The CDR3 covers 13 residues. Per the germline V gene, CDR1 is SQVTM and CDR2 is ANQGSEA.

This clonotype came up a few times. This rearrangement joins TRBV3-1 to TRBJ2-3, with 8 bases aligning to TRBD2. There are 15 residues in the CDR3. The germline V gene has CDR1 LGHDT and CDR2 YNNKEL (reference sequence). The junction had 9 bases not matched to a gene; V was cut back by 4 bases and J by 6 bases. Written as DNA, the CDR3 is TGTGCCAGCAGCCCCGAAGCGGGAGAAGACGATACGCAGTATTTT. The encoded protein is CASSPEAGEDDTQYF.

The V and J genes are TRBV27 and TRBJ1-5, with TRBD1 as a possible D gene (6 bases). Trimming removed 2 bases from V and 9 bases from J, with 14 bases in between. Germline V gene data show CDR1 as MNHEY and CDR2 as SMNVEV (reference sequence). This CDR3 is built from 14 residues. The CDR3 sequence is CASSLIGTSGPQHF. The CDR3, as DNA: TGTGCCAGCAGTTTAATTGGGACATCCGGGCCCCAGCATTTT.

This clonotype was picked up a small number of times. The chain employs TRBV18 and TRBJ1-1; 8 nucleotides match TRBD1. CDR3 length: 17 residues. Looked up from germline, CDR1 is KGHSH and CDR2 is LQKENI. V shed 2 bases, J shed 4 bases, and the junction held 12 bases outside the gene matches. As DNA, the CDR3 is TGTGCCAGCTCACCAGTGCAGGGGGCAAGTTGGGGCACTGAAGCTTTCTTT. It specifies CASSPVQGASWGTEAFF.

The chain is built from TRBV7-8 and TRBJ2-1; 9 nucleotides align to TRBD2. CDR1 and CDR2 (germline): SGHVS, FQNEAQ. This CDR3 region has 15 residues. The junction had 6 bases not matched to a gene; V was cut back by 1 base and J by 8 bases. Here the CDR3 DNA reads TGTGCCAGCAGCTTAGGCGGGGGGGCCAGTTATGAGCAGTTCTTC. Its translation: CASSLGGGASYEQFF.

This clonotype occurred a few times. The J gene is TRBJ2-1, the V gene TRBV24-1, with TRBD2 matching over 9 bases. With 9 bases clipped from V and 1 base from J, the junction kept 9 bases outside the gene matches. Per germline, CDR1 KGHDR and CDR2 SFDVKD. The CDR3 has 16 amino acids. In DNA form, the CDR3 reads TGTGCCACCGCAAGGGGCGGGGGGGAATCCTACAATGAGCAGTTCTTC. Translation gives CATARGGGESYNEQFF.

J is TRBJ2-7 and V is TRBV5-5; perhaps D is TRBD1 or TRBD2 (5 bases each). The CDR3 is 12 amino acids. Germline assignment: CDR1 SGHKS and CDR2 YYEKEE (reference sequence). V lost 2 bases, J lost 13 bases, and 16 bases lay in between. The CDR3 is CASSFNGDLRYF. The CDR3, as DNA: TGTGCCAGCAGCTTTAATGGGGACCTAAGATACTTC.